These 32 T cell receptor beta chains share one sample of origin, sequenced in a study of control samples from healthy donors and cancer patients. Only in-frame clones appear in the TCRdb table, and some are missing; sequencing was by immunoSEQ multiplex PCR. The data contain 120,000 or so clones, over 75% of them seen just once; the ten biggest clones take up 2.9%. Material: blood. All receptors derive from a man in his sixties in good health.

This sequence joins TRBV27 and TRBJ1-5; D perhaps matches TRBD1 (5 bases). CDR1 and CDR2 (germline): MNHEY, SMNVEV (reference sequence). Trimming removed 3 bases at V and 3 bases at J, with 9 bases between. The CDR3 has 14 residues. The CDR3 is CASSFYGTNQPQHF. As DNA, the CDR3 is TGTGCCAGCAGTTTTTACGGGACCAATCAGCCCCAGCATTTT.

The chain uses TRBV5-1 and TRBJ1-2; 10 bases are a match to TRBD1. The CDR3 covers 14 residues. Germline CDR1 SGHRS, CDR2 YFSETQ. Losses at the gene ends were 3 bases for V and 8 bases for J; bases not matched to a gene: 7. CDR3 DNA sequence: TGCGCCAGCAGCTCGGTGGGACAGGGGCGCGGCTACACCTTC. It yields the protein CASSSVGQGRGYTF.

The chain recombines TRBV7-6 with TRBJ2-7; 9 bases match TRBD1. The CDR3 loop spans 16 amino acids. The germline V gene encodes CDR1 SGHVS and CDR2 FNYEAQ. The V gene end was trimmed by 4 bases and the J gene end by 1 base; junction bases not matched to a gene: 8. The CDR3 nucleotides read TGTGCCAGCAGCTCACGGCCGGGACAGGGTTCCTACGAGCAGTACTTC. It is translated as CASSSRPGQGSYEQYF.

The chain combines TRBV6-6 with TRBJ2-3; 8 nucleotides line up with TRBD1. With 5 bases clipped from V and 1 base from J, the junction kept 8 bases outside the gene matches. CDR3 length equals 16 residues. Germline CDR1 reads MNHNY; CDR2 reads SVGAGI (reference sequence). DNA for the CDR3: TGTGCCAGCAGTACTACCGACAGGGGAGGCACAGATACGCAGTATTTT. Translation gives CASSTTDRGGTDTQYF.

CDR3 sequence reads: CSVEDPLAGGTFLTDTQYF. The DNA of the CDR3 is TGCAGCGTTGAAGATCCCCTAGCGGGGGGAACGTTCCTCACAGATACGCAGTATTTT. The chain combines TRBV29-1 with TRBJ2-3, with 11 bases matching TRBD2. Germline CDR1 reads SQVTM; CDR2 reads ANQGSEA. V was clipped by 0 bases and J by 2 bases; unmatched bases: 13. This CDR3 region has 19 residues.

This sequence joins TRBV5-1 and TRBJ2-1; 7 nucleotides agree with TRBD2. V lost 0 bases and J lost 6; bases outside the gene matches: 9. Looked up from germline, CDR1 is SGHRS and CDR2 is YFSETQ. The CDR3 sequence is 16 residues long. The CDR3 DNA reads TGCGCCAGCAGCTTGGTTGCGGGAGCCCTCGGCAATGAGCAGTTCTTC. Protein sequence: CASSLVAGALGNEQFF.

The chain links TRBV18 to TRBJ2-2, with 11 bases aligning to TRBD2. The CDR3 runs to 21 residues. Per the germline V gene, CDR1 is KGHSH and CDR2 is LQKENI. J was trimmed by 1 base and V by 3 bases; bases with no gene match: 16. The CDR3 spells CASSPPNPTSLAGGNTGELFF. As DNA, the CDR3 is TGTGCCAGCTCACCTCCGAACCCGACTTCTCTAGCGGGGGGGAACACCGGGGAGCTGTTTTTT.

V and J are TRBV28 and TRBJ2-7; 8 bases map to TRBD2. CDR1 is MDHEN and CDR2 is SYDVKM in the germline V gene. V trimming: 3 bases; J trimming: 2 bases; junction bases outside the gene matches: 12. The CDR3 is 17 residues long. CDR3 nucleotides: TGTGCCAGCAGTTTCCCGATGACTAGCGAGATGCCCTACGAGCAGTACTTC. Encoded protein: CASSFPMTSEMPYEQYF.

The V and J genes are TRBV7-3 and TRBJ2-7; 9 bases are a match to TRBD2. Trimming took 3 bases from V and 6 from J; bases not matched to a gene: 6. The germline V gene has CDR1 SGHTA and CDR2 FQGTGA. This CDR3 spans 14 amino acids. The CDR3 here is CASSLAGGPSEQYF. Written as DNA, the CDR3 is TGTGCCAGCAGCTTGGCGGGGGGGCCTTCCGAGCAGTACTTC.

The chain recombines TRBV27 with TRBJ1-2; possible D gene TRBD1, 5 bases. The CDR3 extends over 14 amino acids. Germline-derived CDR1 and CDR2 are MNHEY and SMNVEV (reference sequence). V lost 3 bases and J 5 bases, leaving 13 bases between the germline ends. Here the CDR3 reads CASSFKRGGYGYTF. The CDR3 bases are TGTGCCAGCAGTTTCAAAAGGGGAGGGTATGGCTACACCTTC.

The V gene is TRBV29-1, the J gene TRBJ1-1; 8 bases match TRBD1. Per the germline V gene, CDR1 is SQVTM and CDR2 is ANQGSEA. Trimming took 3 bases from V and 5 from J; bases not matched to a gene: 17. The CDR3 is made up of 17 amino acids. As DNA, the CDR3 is TGCAGCGTTGACACCAACGCCCCCGACAGGGGAGATACTGAAGCTTTCTTT. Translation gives CSVDTNAPDRGDTEAFF.

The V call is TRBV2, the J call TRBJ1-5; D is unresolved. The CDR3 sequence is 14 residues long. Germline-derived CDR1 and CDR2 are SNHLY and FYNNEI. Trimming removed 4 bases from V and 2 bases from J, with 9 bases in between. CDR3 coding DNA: TGTGCCAGCAGTGTTTATGAGGGCAATCAGCCCCAGCATTTT. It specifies CASSVYEGNQPQHF.

CDR3 bases: TGCGCCAGCAGCCAAGATCCGGGGTATAATGAAAAACTGTTTTTT. As protein: CASSQDPGYNEKLFF. V gene TRBV4-3 combines with J gene TRBJ1-4; no reliable D call. Germline V gene lookup returns CDR1 LGHNA and CDR2 YSLEER. Trimming took off 0 bases at V and 4 bases at J, with 9 bases between the two ends. This CDR3 is 15 amino acids long.

CDR3 protein: CASSPGGSYEQYF. CDR3 in DNA: TGTGCCAGCAGCCCAGGGGGCTCCTACGAGCAGTACTTC. The chain links TRBV28 to TRBJ2-7; 7 bases agree with TRBD1. In germline, CDR1 is MDHEN, CDR2 SYDVKM. CDR3 length equals 13 residues. The V segment lost 6 bases and the J segment 0 bases; nucleotides outside the gene matches: 2.

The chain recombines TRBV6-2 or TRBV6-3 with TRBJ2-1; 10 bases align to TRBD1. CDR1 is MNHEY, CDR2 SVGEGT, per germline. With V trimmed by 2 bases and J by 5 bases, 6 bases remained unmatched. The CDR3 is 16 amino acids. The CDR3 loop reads CASSYPTGGLNNEQFF. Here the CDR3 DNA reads TGTGCCAGCAGTTACCCGACAGGGGGCCTCAACAATGAGCAGTTCTTC.

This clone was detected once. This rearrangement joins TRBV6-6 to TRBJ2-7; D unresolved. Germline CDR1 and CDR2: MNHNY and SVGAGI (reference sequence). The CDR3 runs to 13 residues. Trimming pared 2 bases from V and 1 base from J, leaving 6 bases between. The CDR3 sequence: CASSYGQSYEQYF. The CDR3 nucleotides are TGTGCCAGCAGTTACGGCCAGTCCTACGAGCAGTACTTC.

CDR3 protein: CASSLLGTGLRGYTF. CDR3 bases: TGTGCCAGCAGTTTGCTAGGGACAGGGCTTCGCGGCTACACCTTC. V is TRBV28 and J is TRBJ1-2; TRBD1 matches at 9 bases. Germline values: CDR1 MDHEN, CDR2 SYDVKM. This CDR3 contains 15 residues. Trimming removed 3 bases from V and 8 bases from J; junction bases left unmatched: 10.

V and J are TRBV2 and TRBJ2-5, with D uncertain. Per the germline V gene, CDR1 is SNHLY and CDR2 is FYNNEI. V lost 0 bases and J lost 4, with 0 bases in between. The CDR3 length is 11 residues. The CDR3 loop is CASSEAETQYF. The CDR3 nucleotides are TGTGCCAGCAGTGAAGCAGAGACCCAGTACTTC.

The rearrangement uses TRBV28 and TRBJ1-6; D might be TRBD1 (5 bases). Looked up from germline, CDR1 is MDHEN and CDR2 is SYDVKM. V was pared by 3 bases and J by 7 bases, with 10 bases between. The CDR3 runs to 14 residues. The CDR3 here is CASSFRGGNSPLHF. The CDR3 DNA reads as TGTGCCAGCAGTTTTCGGGGGGGGAATTCACCCCTCCACTTT.

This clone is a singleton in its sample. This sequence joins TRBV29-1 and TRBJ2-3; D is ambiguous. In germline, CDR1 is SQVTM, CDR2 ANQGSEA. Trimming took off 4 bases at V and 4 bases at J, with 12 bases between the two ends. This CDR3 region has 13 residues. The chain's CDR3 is CSVVVRVPDTQYF. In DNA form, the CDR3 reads TGCAGCGTTGTTGTTAGGGTCCCAGATACGCAGTATTTT.

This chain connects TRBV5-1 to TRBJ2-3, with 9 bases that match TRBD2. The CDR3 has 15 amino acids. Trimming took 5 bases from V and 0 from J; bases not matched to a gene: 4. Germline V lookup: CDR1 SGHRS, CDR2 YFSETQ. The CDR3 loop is CASRYSGGSTDTQYF. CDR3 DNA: TGCGCCAGCAGATATAGCGGGGGCAGCACAGATACGCAGTATTTT.

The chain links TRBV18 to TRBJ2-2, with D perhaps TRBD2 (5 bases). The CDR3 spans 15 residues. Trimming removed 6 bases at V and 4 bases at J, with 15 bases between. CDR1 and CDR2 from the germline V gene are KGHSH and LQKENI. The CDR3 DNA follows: TGTGCCAGCTCGCCCCGGATGGCGGGCACCGGGGAGCTGTTTTTT. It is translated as CASSPRMAGTGELFF. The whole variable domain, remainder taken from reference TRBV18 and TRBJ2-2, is NAGVMQNPRHLVRRRGQEARLRCSPMKGHSHVYWYRQLPEEGLKFMVYLQKENIIDESGMPKERFSAEFPKEGPSILRIQQVVRGDSAAYFCASSPRMAGTGELFFGEGSRLTVL.

CDR3: CASSDPKRGGRGETQYF. For the CDR3, the DNA is TGTGCCAGCAGTGACCCAAAGAGGGGGGGCCGGGGAGAGACCCAGTACTTC. The V and J genes are TRBV6-4 and TRBJ2-5, with D tentatively TRBD2 (7 bases). V was clipped by 2 bases and J by 4 bases, with 20 bases between them. Germline V gene sequence: CDR1 MRHNA, CDR2 SNTAGT. The CDR3 is 17 amino acids.

Here the CDR3 DNA reads TGTGCCAGCAGCTTAAACAGGGGATTCACTGAAGCTTTCTTT. Protein product: CASSLNRGFTEAFF. This chain connects TRBV7-2 to TRBJ1-1, with 7 positions matching TRBD1. The trim removed 2 bases at V and 4 bases at J, leaving 4 bases unmatched. Germline assignment: CDR1 SGHTA and CDR2 FQGNSA. CDR3 length: 14 amino acids.

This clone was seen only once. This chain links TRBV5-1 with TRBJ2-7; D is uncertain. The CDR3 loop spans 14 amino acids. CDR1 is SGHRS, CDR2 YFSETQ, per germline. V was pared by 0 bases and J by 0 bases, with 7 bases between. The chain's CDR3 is CASSLVVGSYEQYF. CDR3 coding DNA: TGCGCCAGCAGCTTGGTTGTCGGCTCCTACGAGCAGTACTTC.

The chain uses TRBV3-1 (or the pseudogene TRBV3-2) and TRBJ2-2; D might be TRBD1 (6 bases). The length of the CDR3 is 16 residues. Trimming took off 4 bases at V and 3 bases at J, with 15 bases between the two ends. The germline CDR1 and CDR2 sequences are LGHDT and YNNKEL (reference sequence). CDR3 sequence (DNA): TGTGCCAGCAGCCCCCAGGGGCTTCTGGACACCGGGGAGCTGTTTTTT. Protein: CASSPQGLLDTGELFF.

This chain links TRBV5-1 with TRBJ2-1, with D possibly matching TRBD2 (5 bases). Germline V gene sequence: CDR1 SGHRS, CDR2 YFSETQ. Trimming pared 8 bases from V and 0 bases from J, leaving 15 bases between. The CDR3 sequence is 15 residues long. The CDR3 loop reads CASRPQGSSYNEQFF. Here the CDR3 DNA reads TGCGCCAGTCGGCCCCAAGGGAGCTCCTACAATGAGCAGTTCTTC.

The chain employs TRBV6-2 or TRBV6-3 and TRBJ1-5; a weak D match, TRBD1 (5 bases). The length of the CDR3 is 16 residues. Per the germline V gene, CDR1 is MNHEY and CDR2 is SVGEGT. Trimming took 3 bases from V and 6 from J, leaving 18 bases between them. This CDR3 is CASSYSGTPGSQPQHF. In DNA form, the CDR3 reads TGTGCCAGCAGTTATAGTGGGACGCCTGGAAGTCAGCCCCAGCATTTT.

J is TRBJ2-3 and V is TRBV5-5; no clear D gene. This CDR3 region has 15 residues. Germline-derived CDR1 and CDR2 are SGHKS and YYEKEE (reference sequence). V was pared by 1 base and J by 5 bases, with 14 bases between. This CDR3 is CASSLYSQSQDTQYF. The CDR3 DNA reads TGTGCCAGCAGCTTGTATTCTCAGTCACAAGATACGCAGTATTTT. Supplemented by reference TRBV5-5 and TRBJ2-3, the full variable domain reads DAGVTQSPTHLIKTRGQQVTLRCSPISGHKSVSWYQQVLGQGPQFIFQYYEKEERGRGNFPDRFSARQFPNYSSELNVNALLLGDSALYLCASSLYSQSQDTQYFGPGTRLTVL.

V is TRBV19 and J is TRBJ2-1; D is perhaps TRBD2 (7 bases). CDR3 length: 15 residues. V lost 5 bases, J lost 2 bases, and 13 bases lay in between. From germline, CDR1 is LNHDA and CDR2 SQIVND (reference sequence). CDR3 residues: CASSPGGRAYNEQFF. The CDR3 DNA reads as TGTGCCAGTAGTCCCGGGGGGCGGGCCTACAATGAGCAGTTCTTC.

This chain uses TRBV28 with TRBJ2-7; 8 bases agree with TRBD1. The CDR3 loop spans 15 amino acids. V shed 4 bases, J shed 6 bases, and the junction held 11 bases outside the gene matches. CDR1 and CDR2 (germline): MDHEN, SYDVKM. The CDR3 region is CASSSQTGGFFEQYF. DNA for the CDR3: TGTGCCAGCAGTTCCCAAACAGGGGGTTTTTTCGAGCAGTACTTC.

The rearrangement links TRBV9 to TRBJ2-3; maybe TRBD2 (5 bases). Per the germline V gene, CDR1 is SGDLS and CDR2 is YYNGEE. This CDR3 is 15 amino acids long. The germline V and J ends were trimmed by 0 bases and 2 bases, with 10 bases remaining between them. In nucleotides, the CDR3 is TGTGCCAGCAGCGTAGACGGGGTCCCCACAGATACGCAGTATTTT. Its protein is CASSVDGVPTDTQYF.